This T cell receptor beta chain stems from a study of blood T cell repertoires in COVID-19. The overall study: The origin of the acute and convalescent COVID-19 samples was the United States, Italy and Spain. Sources were T cells, B-cell-depleted T cells, or PBMCs; the material itself was cDNA or gDNA.

Methods used by the authors: The authors estimated nucleated cell counts from reference gene primer amplification. Method: immunoSEQ multiplex PCR; TCRdb's copy keeps in-frame clones and lacks some. For V, J and clone size, that table is used; D and trimming come from the DNA. The table shows some 160,000 clones, with around 89% occurring only once. The germline V gene has CDR1 SNHLY and CDR2 FYNNEI. This CDR3 spans 18 amino acids. V was clipped by 6 bases and J by 0 bases, with 21 bases between them. Material for sequencing was peripheral blood. This chain uses TRBV2 with TRBJ2-4; the D gene is possibly TRBD2 (6 bases). This clonotype was sampled from a man between 60 and 75 years old with acute or convalescent COVID-19. Here the CDR3 reads CASREGSRRGIAKNIQYF. CDR3 DNA sequence: TGTGCCAGCAGGGAGGGATCCCGCCGGGGAATAGCCAAAAACATTCAGTACTTC.